The 8 T cell receptor beta chains below all came from one sample that was sequenced in a study of T cell repertoires in cytomegalovirus infection. TCRdb independently ran MiXCR on the reads; one entry per CDR3 protein. The table shows fewer than 350,000 distinct CDR3 sequences, with 9% to 9.5% occurring only once. The sequencing input was PBMCs. These receptors were taken from a human donor in good health (CMV status not recorded). Some clones in this sample may be carry-over from other donors' samples.

The V call is TRBV7-3, the J call TRBJ2-5, with 12 bases identical to TRBD2. V dropped 5 bases and J dropped 5; count of bases not matched to a gene: 6. The germline V gene has CDR1 SGHTA and CDR2 FQGTGA. The CDR3 covers 15 residues. CDR3 bases: TGTGCCAGCAGCCGGACTAGCGGGACAGGGGAGACCCAGTACTTC. It specifies CASSRTSGTGETQYF.

The chain recombines TRBV20-1 with TRBJ2-1; D is perhaps TRBD2 (5 bases). This CDR3 spans 16 amino acids. Deletions cut 0 bases from V and 1 base from J, with 13 bases between. CDR1 and CDR2 from the germline V gene are DFQATT and SNEGSKA (reference sequence). In DNA form, the CDR3 reads TGCAGTGCTAGAGATCACAGCGGTGGGTCCTACAATGAGCAGTTCTTC. It specifies CSARDHSGGSYNEQFF.

This clonotype was counted between two and nine times. The genes are TRBV4-3 and TRBJ2-2; 9 nucleotides line up with TRBD1. With V trimmed by 5 bases and J by 6 bases, 13 bases remained unmatched. Germline V gives CDR1 LGHNA, CDR2 YSLEER. This CDR3 has 17 residues. This CDR3 is CASSKNRGLNSPGELFF. For the CDR3, the DNA is TGCGCCAGCAGCAAGAACAGGGGGCTGAATAGCCCCGGGGAGCTGTTTTTT.

This clonotype was observed a few times. The chain uses TRBV7-3 and TRBJ2-7, with 8 positions matching TRBD2. Germline loops: CDR1 SGHTA, CDR2 FQGTGA. V was clipped by 2 bases and J by 0 bases; unmatched bases: 12. The CDR3 is 18 residues long. The CDR3 coding sequence is TGTGCCAGCAGCTTAGGCGGGAGGTACGACTTCAGCTCCTACGAGCAGTACTTC. Translation: CASSLGGRYDFSSYEQYF.

Note on this clonotype: A much larger clone is a single base away; this may be a read error. The V and J genes are TRBV27 and TRBJ2-7; TRBD2 matches 11 bases. The CDR3 covers 16 residues. Germline values: CDR1 MNHEY, CDR2 SMNVEV (reference sequence). The CDR3 region is CANSLFPSGRLYEQYF. The CDR3 nucleotides are TGTGCCAACAGTTTATTCCCTAGCGGGAGGCTCTACGAGCAGTACTTC.

This clonotype was seen a handful of times. The chain joins TRBV6-2 or TRBV6-3 to TRBJ2-1, with 7 bases lining up with TRBD2. Trimming cost V 8 bases and J 1 base; bases outside gene matches: 11. Germline V CDR1 and CDR2: MNHEY, SVGEGT. This CDR3 is 16 amino acids long. The CDR3 DNA sequence: TGTGCCAGCTCCCTAGGGAGGGGAATTTCCTACAATGAGCAGTTCTTC. Translated, it gives CASSLGRGISYNEQFF.

The chain carries TRBV7-2 and TRBJ2-3, with D tentatively TRBD2 (6 bases). V was clipped by 1 base and J by 2 bases, with 13 bases between them. Germline V CDR1 and CDR2: SGHTA, FQGNSA. CDR3 size: 16 residues. Here the CDR3 reads CASSLGRAANTDTQYF. The CDR3 coding sequence is TGTGCCAGCAGCTTAGGGAGGGCGGCCAACACAGATACGCAGTATTTT.

Only a few counts were recorded for this clonotype. The J gene is TRBJ2-2, the V gene TRBV11-2, with 8 bases lining up with TRBD2. This CDR3 spans 16 amino acids. CDR1 and CDR2 from the germline V gene are SGHAT and FQNNGV. J was trimmed by 7 bases and V by 4 bases; bases with no gene match: 11. CDR3 sequence (DNA): TGTGCCAGCAGCTACGCCGGGACTAGGGGTCTCGGGGAGCTGTTTTTT. This gives the protein CASSYAGTRGLGELFF.